This T cell receptor beta chain was captured in a study of T-cell reconstitution after alpha-beta-depleted transplantation in children. Overall study results and limits: Two months or so post-transplant, alpha-beta T cells reportedly derived from several hundred expanded graft clones.

The authors prepared the TCRbeta library with unique molecular identifiers. TCRdb used MiXCR to reprocess the PCR reads, holding one entry per CDR3 protein. The sample has approximately 240,000 distinct CDR3 sequences; about a tenth are singletons. This clonotype was seen at least ten times. Antigen: not known. Source: PBMCs, taken before TCRalphabeta/CD19-depleted stem cell transplant. This receptor was taken from a child younger than two with acute myeloid leukemia, due to receive a stem cell transplant.

The CDR3 sequence is CASRPAGATYEQYF. In nucleotides, the CDR3 is TGTGCCAGCAGGCCTGCGGGGGCCACATACGAGCAGTACTTC. The chain combines TRBV12-3 or TRBV12-4 with TRBJ2-7; D is perhaps TRBD2 (7 bases). The CDR3 runs 14 residues. With 6 bases removed from V and 4 bases from J, the gap between germline ends came to 16 bases.